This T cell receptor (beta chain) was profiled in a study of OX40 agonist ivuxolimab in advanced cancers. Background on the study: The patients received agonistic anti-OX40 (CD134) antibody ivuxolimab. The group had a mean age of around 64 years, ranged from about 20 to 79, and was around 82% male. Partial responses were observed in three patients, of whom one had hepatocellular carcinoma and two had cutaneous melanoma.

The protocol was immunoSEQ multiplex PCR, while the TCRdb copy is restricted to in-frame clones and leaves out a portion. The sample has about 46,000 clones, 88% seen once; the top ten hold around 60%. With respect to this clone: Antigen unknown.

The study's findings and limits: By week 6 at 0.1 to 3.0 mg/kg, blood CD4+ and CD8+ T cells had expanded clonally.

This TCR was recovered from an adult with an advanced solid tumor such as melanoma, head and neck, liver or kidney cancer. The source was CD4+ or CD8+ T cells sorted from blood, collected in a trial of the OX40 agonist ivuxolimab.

The DNA of the CDR3 is TGTGCCAGCAGCTTAGGAGATGGGGCATCCTACGAGCAGTACTTC. Translating gives CASSLGDGASYEQYF. The V call is TRBV7-2, the J call TRBJ2-7, with TRBD1 as a possible D gene (5 bases). CDR1 SGHTA and CDR2 FQGNSA come from the germline V gene. V was clipped by 1 base and J by 1 base, with 11 bases between them. The CDR3 is 15 residues long.